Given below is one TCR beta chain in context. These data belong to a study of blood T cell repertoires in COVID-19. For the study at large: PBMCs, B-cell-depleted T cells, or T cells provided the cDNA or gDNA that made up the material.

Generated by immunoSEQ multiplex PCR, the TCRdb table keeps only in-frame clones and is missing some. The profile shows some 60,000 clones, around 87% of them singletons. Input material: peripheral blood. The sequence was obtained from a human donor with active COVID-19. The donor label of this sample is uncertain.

Here the CDR3 reads CASSSPSGQQETQYF. CDR3 bases: TGTGCCAGCAGTTCGCCCAGCGGACAGCAAGAGACCCAGTACTTC. The chain uses TRBV28 and TRBJ2-5, with D possibly being TRBD1 (6 bases). CDR3 length: 15 amino acids. Trimming cost V 4 bases and J 2 bases, with 14 bases left between them. CDR1 MDHEN and CDR2 SYDVKM come from the germline V gene.